This TCR beta chain was identified during a study of shared clonotypes between healthy human individuals. General study results and limits: The represented genetic and exposure-history diversity was limited by the small number of donors. The authors sampled blood alone, and tissue repertoires likely differ.

Points on this clone: Its matching antigen is unknown.

Trimming left V 3 bases short and J 5 bases short, with 20 bases between. Germline-derived CDR1 and CDR2 are SGDLS and YYNGEE. CDR3 size: 17 residues. The assay ran at deep level. Libraries were prepared by immunoSEQ multiplex PCR; TCRdb keeps only in-frame clonotypes and omits some of them. The table lists roughly 450,000 clones, more than 65% of them singletons. This receptor was obtained from a middle-aged woman in good health. Some clones in this sample may be carry-over from other donors' samples. J is TRBJ2-2 and V is TRBV9, with a possible D match to TRBD2 (5 bases). Input material: PBMCs. CDR3 sequence: CASSASGSTRWTGELFF. In DNA, the CDR3 is TGTGCCAGCAGCGCCTCGGGGAGCACCCGGTGGACCGGGGAGCTGTTTTTT.